This is a list of T cell receptor beta chains from one sample in a study of blood T cell repertoires in COVID-19. The table came from immunoSEQ multiplex PCR; TCRdb's copy has only in-frame clones and leaves some out. This sample has hundreds of thousands of clones; 75% to 90% occur once, and the top ten carry about 3.6%. Sequences were obtained from peripheral blood. The receptor source for this set is a woman aged 18-35 years with acute or convalescent COVID-19. Each CDR3 is given with its conserved first and last residue. D genes are given only for firm matches. Clone size is stated in some rows and not others, as once, few, many or a class when expanded.

J gene: TRBJ1-3
V gene: TRBV12-3/TRBV12-4
D gene: .
clone size: .
CDR3 DNA: TGTGCCAGCTCAGCTAGTGGAAACACCATATATTTT
CDR3 protein: CASSASGNTIYF

J gene: TRBJ1-5
V gene: TRBV10-3
D gene: .
clone size: once
CDR3 DNA: TGTGCCAACGGCGAAGGAGGATCTGGCAATCAGCCCCAGCATTTT
CDR3 protein: CANGEGGSGNQPQHF

J gene: TRBJ1-5
V gene: TRBV7-8
D gene: .
clone size: .
CDR3 DNA: TGTGCCAGCAGCTTACGATCAGATCGTTCGGGTCAGCCCCAGCATTTT
CDR3 protein: CASSLRSDRSGQPQHF

J gene: TRBJ2-7
V gene: TRBV5-4
D gene: TRBD1
clone size: once
CDR3 DNA: TGTGCCAGCAGCGTCGACAGGGGAGTGAACTACGAGCAGTACTTC
CDR3 protein: CASSVDRGVNYEQYF

J gene: TRBJ2-5
V gene: TRBV5-4
D gene: TRBD1
clone size: once
CDR3 DNA: TGTGCCAGCAGCTCCCAGGGGGTGGGAGAGACCCAGTACTTC
CDR3 protein: CASSSQGVGETQYF

J gene: TRBJ1-3
V gene: TRBV5-1
D gene: .
clone size: once
CDR3 DNA: TGCGCCAGCAGTTTCTTAGTCTTCTCTGGAAACACCATATATTTT
CDR3 protein: CASSFLVFSGNTIYF

J gene: TRBJ2-5
V gene: TRBV9
D gene: .
clone size: .
CDR3 DNA: TGTGCCAGCAGCGTAGGGGGGGACCCGAGGCAAGAGACCCAGTACTTC
CDR3 protein: CASSVGGDPRQETQYF

J gene: TRBJ1-1
V gene: TRBV28
D gene: .
clone size: .
CDR3 DNA: TGTGCCAGCAGTTTGGGGGGGCGCGGGTTGAACACTGAAGCTTTCTTT
CDR3 protein: CASSLGGRGLNTEAFF

J gene: TRBJ1-1
V gene: TRBV9
D gene: .
clone size: .
CDR3 DNA: TGTGCCAGCAGCGCCCGGGGTCGGGACACTGAAGCTTTCTTT
CDR3 protein: CASSARGRDTEAFF

J gene: TRBJ1-2
V gene: TRBV19
D gene: .
clone size: .
CDR3 DNA: TGTGCCAGTAGTATTGGCGACAGATTTTCTAACTATGGCTACACCTTC
CDR3 protein: CASSIGDRFSNYGYTF

J gene: TRBJ1-1
V gene: TRBV5-1
D gene: .
clone size: .
CDR3 DNA: TGCGCCAGCAGCTCGCTCAGGGGCCCTGAAGCTTTCTTT
CDR3 protein: CASSSLRGPEAFF

J gene: TRBJ2-3
V gene: TRBV2
D gene: .
clone size: .
CDR3 DNA: TGTGCCAGCAGTGAGGGCCTTACCCCCACAGATACGCAGTATTTT
CDR3 protein: CASSEGLTPTDTQYF

J gene: TRBJ1-5
V gene: TRBV30
D gene: TRBD1
clone size: .
CDR3 DNA: TGTGCCTGGAGTGGGGACAGAAATCAGCCCCAGCATTTT
CDR3 protein: CAWSGDRNQPQHF

J gene: TRBJ2-3
V gene: TRBV27
D gene: .
clone size: .
CDR3 DNA: TGTGCCAGCAGTGGCACAAGTGGAGGTACGCAGTATTTT
CDR3 protein: CASSGTSGGTQYF

J gene: TRBJ1-2
V gene: TRBV5-6
D gene: TRBD1
clone size: once
CDR3 DNA: TGTGCCAGCAGCTTCTTGACAGGGGTAGGCAACTATGGCTACACCTTC
CDR3 protein: CASSFLTGVGNYGYTF

J gene: TRBJ1-3
V gene: TRBV5-1
D gene: TRBD1
clone size: few
CDR3 DNA: TGCGCCAGCAGCTTGGGTTCCGGGACAGGGTTCGGAAACACCATATATTTT
CDR3 protein: CASSLGSGTGFGNTIYF

J gene: TRBJ2-1
V gene: TRBV7-3
D gene: TRBD1
clone size: .
CDR3 DNA: TGTGCCAGCAGCCAATCAGGGGGCGGTTACAATGAGCAGTTCTTC
CDR3 protein: CASSQSGGGYNEQFF

J gene: TRBJ1-1
V gene: TRBV15
D gene: .
clone size: .
CDR3 DNA: TGTGCCACCAGCGGCGGGGGCTCGGTGAACACTGAAGCTTTCTTT
CDR3 protein: CATSGGGSVNTEAFF

J gene: TRBJ2-5
V gene: TRBV5-1
D gene: .
clone size: .
CDR3 DNA: TGCGCCAGCAGCTTCTCTCGGGGTTATCAAGAGACCCAGTACTTC
CDR3 protein: CASSFSRGYQETQYF

J gene: TRBJ1-1
V gene: TRBV12-5
D gene: .
clone size: .
CDR3 DNA: TGTGCTAGTGGTTTGGGCGGGGAATTGGACACTGAAGCTTTCTTT
CDR3 protein: CASGLGGELDTEAFF

J gene: TRBJ2-1
V gene: TRBV5-1
D gene: .
clone size: .
CDR3 DNA: TGCGCCAGCAGTGAGGGGGAGTTCTGGAATGAGCAGTTCTTC
CDR3 protein: CASSEGEFWNEQFF

J gene: TRBJ2-2
V gene: TRBV28
D gene: TRBD1
clone size: .
CDR3 DNA: TGTGCCAGCAGAAGGACAGGGGAGACCGGGGAGCTGTTTTTT
CDR3 protein: CASRRTGETGELFF

J gene: TRBJ1-5
V gene: TRBV19
D gene: .
clone size: .
CDR3 DNA: TGTGCCAGTAGTCTTCCCCAGGGCAATCAGCCCCAGCATTTT
CDR3 protein: CASSLPQGNQPQHF

J gene: TRBJ1-4
V gene: TRBV9
D gene: .
clone size: .
CDR3 DNA: TGTGCCAGCAAGAGGGAAAAACTGTTTTTT
CDR3 protein: CASKREKLFF

J gene: TRBJ1-1
V gene: TRBV2
D gene: .
clone size: .
CDR3 DNA: TGTGCCAGCACCGAAGGGGGGGAAAAGACTGAAGCTTTCTTT
CDR3 protein: CASTEGGEKTEAFF

J gene: TRBJ1-1
V gene: TRBV12-3/TRBV12-4
D gene: .
clone size: .
CDR3 DNA: TGTGCCAGCAGTCGGACAGAGAACACTGAAGCTTTCTTT
CDR3 protein: CASSRTENTEAFF

J gene: TRBJ2-7
V gene: TRBV7-8
D gene: .
clone size: once
CDR3 DNA: TGTGCCAGCAGCCGGGTGGAGGGTACCCACGAGCAGTACTTC
CDR3 protein: CASSRVEGTHEQYF

J gene: TRBJ1-5
V gene: TRBV10-3
D gene: TRBD1
clone size: .
CDR3 DNA: TGTGCCATCAGCCTGGACAGGATAAATCAGCCCCAGCATTTT
CDR3 protein: CAISLDRINQPQHF

J gene: TRBJ2-7
V gene: TRBV19
D gene: TRBD2
clone size: .
CDR3 DNA: TGTGCCAGTAGGCCGACTAGCGGGGGGGTGTACGAGCAGTACTTC
CDR3 protein: CASRPTSGGVYEQYF

J gene: TRBJ1-2
V gene: TRBV30
D gene: .
clone size: .
CDR3 DNA: TGTGCCTGGAGTGTAGTGAGAGGGCAGAGCTACACCTTC
CDR3 protein: CAWSVVRGQSYTF

J gene: TRBJ2-3
V gene: TRBV3-1/TRBV3-2
D gene: TRBD2
clone size: .
CDR3 DNA: TGTGCCAGCAGCCAAACGACTAGCGGGGCTACAGATACGCAGTATTTT
CDR3 protein: CASSQTTSGATDTQYF

J gene: TRBJ1-3
V gene: TRBV5-5
D gene: .
clone size: .
CDR3 DNA: TGTGCCAGCAGCCCCAGGATGAGTGGAAACACCATATATTTT
CDR3 protein: CASSPRMSGNTIYF

J gene: TRBJ2-7
V gene: TRBV27
D gene: .
clone size: .
CDR3 DNA: TGTGCCAGCAGAACCAAGCTATGGGGACAAGGGTCGTACGAGCAGTACTTC
CDR3 protein: CASRTKLWGQGSYEQYF

J gene: TRBJ1-4
V gene: TRBV29-1
D gene: .
clone size: .
CDR3 DNA: TGCAGCGCCAACCGAGGGATTGGGGAAAAACTGTTTTTT
CDR3 protein: CSANRGIGEKLFF

J gene: TRBJ1-6
V gene: TRBV6-5
D gene: .
clone size: once
CDR3 DNA: TGTGCCAGCACCCCATCAGGGCTATCCCTCCACTTT
CDR3 protein: CASTPSGLSLHF

J gene: TRBJ2-7
V gene: TRBV5-1
D gene: .
clone size: .
CDR3 DNA: TGCGCCAGCCTACTTGGTACAGACTACGAGCAGTACTTC
CDR3 protein: CASLLGTDYEQYF

J gene: TRBJ1-3
V gene: TRBV6-1
D gene: .
clone size: .
CDR3 DNA: TGTGCCAGCAGTGAAGCGTCACGATGGGGCGGCTCTGGAAACACCATATATTTT
CDR3 protein: CASSEASRWGGSGNTIYF

J gene: TRBJ2-1
V gene: TRBV10-1
D gene: TRBD1
clone size: once
CDR3 DNA: TGCGCCAGCAGTGAGTCGGTCGTTTGGAGGACAGGGGTCGGATGGGACTACAATGAGCAGTTCTTC
CDR3 protein: CASSESVVWRTGVGWDYNEQFF

J gene: TRBJ2-3
V gene: TRBV6-6
D gene: .
clone size: once
CDR3 DNA: TGTGCCAGCAGGTCCGGTCCGAACCTGGTTACAGATACGCAGTATTTT
CDR3 protein: CASRSGPNLVTDTQYF

J gene: TRBJ1-4
V gene: TRBV2
D gene: .
clone size: .
CDR3 DNA: TGTGCCGGCCAGGGTGGGCCTAATGAAAAACTGTTTTTT
CDR3 protein: CAGQGGPNEKLFF

J gene: TRBJ2-2
V gene: TRBV9
D gene: TRBD1
clone size: once
CDR3 DNA: TGTGCCAGCAGCTCTCGACAGGGGAACACCGGGGAGCTGTTTTTT
CDR3 protein: CASSSRQGNTGELFF

J gene: TRBJ1-1
V gene: TRBV7-2
D gene: TRBD1
clone size: .
CDR3 DNA: TGTGCCAGCAGCTTGGGACAGGGGTTCACTGAAGCTTTCTTT
CDR3 protein: CASSLGQGFTEAFF

J gene: TRBJ1-2
V gene: TRBV4-2
D gene: .
clone size: .
CDR3 DNA: TGTGCCAGCAGCCTCAACCCCGGGGGAGGTGTGGATGGCTACACCTTC
CDR3 protein: CASSLNPGGGVDGYTF

J gene: TRBJ2-1
V gene: TRBV5-6
D gene: TRBD1
clone size: .
CDR3 DNA: TGTGCCAGCAGCTTCAGACAGGGGGAGTTCTTC
CDR3 protein: CASSFRQGEFF

J gene: TRBJ2-4
V gene: TRBV12-2
D gene: .
clone size: .
CDR3 DNA: TGTGCAAGTCGCCCGCCGAAGGGGACAAGTTTTTCTCTAGCCAAAAACATTCAGTACTTC
CDR3 protein: CASRPPKGTSFSLAKNIQYF

J gene: TRBJ1-2
V gene: TRBV12-3/TRBV12-4
D gene: TRBD1
clone size: .
CDR3 DNA: TGTGCCAGCACCCCAGGGGGTGGGAGCGGCTACACCTTC
CDR3 protein: CASTPGGGSGYTF

J gene: TRBJ2-1
V gene: TRBV29-1
D gene: .
clone size: .
CDR3 DNA: TGCAGCGGGGGGGCCAGGGGCCCCGTTGCTAGCGGAAGCAATGAGCAGTTCTTC
CDR3 protein: CSGGARGPVASGSNEQFF

J gene: TRBJ1-6
V gene: TRBV6-5
D gene: .
clone size: .
CDR3 DNA: TGTGCCAGCAGTTACTCCCAATACAGGGACTCACCCCTCCACTTT
CDR3 protein: CASSYSQYRDSPLHF

J gene: TRBJ1-2
V gene: TRBV2
D gene: TRBD1
clone size: .
CDR3 DNA: TGTGCCAGCAGGCAAGGGGGCGACTCATATGGCTACACCTTC
CDR3 protein: CASRQGGDSYGYTF